This TCR beta chain was obtained from a study of blood T cells in healthy people across ages. Overall study results and limits: Nothing was known about donor CMV status, and this possibly confounded expanded clonotype changes. A strong correlation between TCR beta diversity and naive T cell percentage was seen. PBMCs that were unsorted prevented a conclusive naive versus antigen-experienced comparison.

It was with a sample-barcoded 5' primer and a J-beta primer mix that a second PCR of about 6 to 11 cycles was run. Tags on each cDNA molecule came from a template-switch adaptor with 12 random nucleotides. TCRdb redid the calling of the 5' RACE reads with MiXCR, one entry per CDR3 protein. The sample includes roughly 2 million distinct CDR3 sequences, roughly 49% of them seen just once. Comments on this clonotype: Its antigen is not known. No conserved phenylalanine or tryptophan is present at the end of the CDR3, so a read error is the likely explanation.

V shed 5 bases and J 0 bases; nucleotides not matched to a gene: 3. The CDR3 covers 14 residues. Germline lookup yields CDR1 MDHEN and CDR2 SYDVKM. This chain uses TRBV28 with TRBJ1-2; TRBD1 agrees at 7 bases. The source of this sequence is a woman aged 40-49 years in good health. The sequenced sample consisted of blood. CDR3 region: CASSHGTANYGYTL. For the CDR3, the DNA is TGTGCCAGCAGTCACGGGACAGCTAACTATGGCTACACCCTC.